Shown below are 13 T cell receptor beta chains from a single sample sequenced in a study of blood T cell repertoires in COVID-19. Sequenced by immunoSEQ multiplex PCR; TCRdb stores in-frame clones only, minus some. The sample holds 200,000 or so clones, approximately 85% seen once. Material for sequencing was peripheral blood. The source is a human donor with active or convalescent COVID-19. The donor label of this sample is uncertain.

The chain is built from TRBV19 and TRBJ2-1; 11 nucleotides align to TRBD2. The CDR3 has 16 residues. From germline, CDR1 is LNHDA and CDR2 SQIVND (reference sequence). V lost 7 bases, J lost 5 bases, and 10 bases stayed unmatched. CDR3 region: CASTLAGLADHNEQFF. The CDR3 nucleotides are TGTGCCAGTACCCTGGCGGGACTAGCGGACCACAATGAGCAGTTCTTC.

A few counts support this clone. The genes are TRBV19 and TRBJ2-1; D unresolved. CDR3 size: 14 residues. Trimming took 5 bases from V and 2 from J, leaving 10 bases between them. Looked up from germline, CDR1 is LNHDA and CDR2 is SQIVND (reference sequence). CDR3 protein: CASSRDLAYNEQFF. In DNA, the CDR3 is TGTGCCAGTAGTCGAGACTTAGCCTACAATGAGCAGTTCTTC.

J is TRBJ2-3 and V is TRBV19; 9 bases line up with TRBD2. The J segment lost 4 bases and the V segment lost 3 bases, leaving 17 bases of the junction unmatched. CDR1 and CDR2 (germline): LNHDA, SQIVND (reference sequence). This CDR3 is 19 amino acids long. The CDR3 DNA reads as TGTGCCAGTAGTATCTACGTTGCGGGAGGGCGGGGTAACGCAGATACGCAGTATTTT. Its protein is CASSIYVAGGRGNADTQYF.

J is TRBJ2-5 and V is TRBV6-2 or TRBV6-3; 10 bases map to TRBD1. CDR3 length: 16 amino acids. Losses at the gene ends were 5 bases for V and 4 bases for J; bases not matched to a gene: 10. Germline lookup yields CDR1 MNHEY and CDR2 SVGEGT. The chain's CDR3 is CASSTRQGATTETQYF. In nucleotides, the CDR3 is TGTGCCAGCAGTACCCGACAGGGGGCGACAACAGAGACCCAGTACTTC.

This clone occurred a few times. The chain has TRBV6-1 and TRBJ2-7; D possibly corresponds to TRBD1 (5 bases). Trimming removed 0 bases at V and 5 bases at J, with 11 bases between. This CDR3 spans 14 amino acids. Germline V CDR1 and CDR2: MNHNS, SASEGT. The CDR3 sequence: CASSEALLGDEQYF. CDR3 DNA sequence: TGTGCCAGCAGTGAAGCGCTATTAGGGGACGAGCAGTACTTC.

This clone appeared a few times. The J gene is TRBJ2-7, the V gene TRBV6-1, with D perhaps TRBD1 (5 bases). Trimming stripped 3 bases from V and 0 bases from J, with 6 bases between. Germline loops: CDR1 MNHNS, CDR2 SASEGT. This CDR3 region has 13 residues. This CDR3 is CASSETDSYEQYF. CDR3 nucleotides: TGTGCCAGCAGTGAGACAGACTCCTACGAGCAGTACTTC.

The V gene is TRBV9, the J gene TRBJ2-3; TRBD2 agrees at 12 bases. The CDR3 loop spans 16 amino acids. V lost 1 base to trimming and J lost 2 bases; unmatched junction nucleotides: 2. Germline V gene sequence: CDR1 SGDLS, CDR2 YYNGEE. The CDR3 DNA reads TGTGCCAGCAGCGTACCTAGCGGGAGGGCCACAGATACGCAGTATTTT. Its protein product is CASSVPSGRATDTQYF.

The V and J genes are TRBV2 and TRBJ2-7; 8 bases align to TRBD2. Trimming cost V 5 bases and J 5 bases; bases outside gene matches: 14. CDR3 length: 16 amino acids. Germline assignment: CDR1 SNHLY and CDR2 FYNNEI. Here the CDR3 reads CASSKGISGRDDEQYF. The CDR3 DNA is TGTGCCAGCAGTAAGGGGATAAGCGGGAGAGACGACGAGCAGTACTTC.

This sequence joins TRBV27 and TRBJ1-2; 8 bases map to TRBD1. The CDR3 sequence is 16 residues long. With 3 bases clipped from V and 6 bases from J, the junction kept 12 bases outside the gene matches. Germline assignment: CDR1 MNHEY and CDR2 SMNVEV (reference sequence). The CDR3, as DNA: TGTGCCAGCAGTTTTCTAGACAGGGGCCTTTTCGATGGCTACACCTTC. It is translated as CASSFLDRGLFDGYTF.

This rearrangement joins TRBV5-1 to TRBJ1-1; 7 positions agree with TRBD1. V lost 6 bases to trimming and J lost 1 base; unmatched junction nucleotides: 6. The germline V gene encodes CDR1 SGHRS and CDR2 YFSETQ. The CDR3 is made up of 14 amino acids. CDR3 sequence: CASKIQGSNTEAFF. CDR3 sequence (DNA): TGCGCCAGCAAAATACAGGGGTCGAACACTGAAGCTTTCTTT.

The rearrangement uses TRBV30 and TRBJ2-3; possible D gene TRBD1, 6 bases. V lost 0 bases to trimming and J lost 13 bases, with 11 bases between them. CDR1 GTSNPN and CDR2 SVGIG come from the germline V gene (reference sequence). The CDR3 is 11 residues long. The CDR3 nucleotides are TGTGCCTGGAGTGTAGGGGGTATTGAGTATTTT. Protein sequence: CAWSVGGIEYF.

CDR3: CASSEVKGLNTEAFF. The CDR3 nucleotides are TGTGCCAGCAGTGAAGTAAAGGGGTTGAACACTGAAGCTTTCTTT. The gene calls are TRBV6-1 and TRBJ1-1, with D tentatively TRBD1 (5 bases). V lost 1 base and J 0 bases, leaving 9 bases between the germline ends. The CDR3 extends over 15 amino acids. CDR1 and CDR2 (germline): MNHNS, SASEGT.

The chain recombines TRBV4-2 with TRBJ2-3; 15 bases line up with TRBD2. V dropped 1 base and J dropped 1; count of bases not matched to a gene: 6. Germline CDR1 reads LGHNA; CDR2 reads YNFKEQ. The length of the CDR3 is 19 residues. The DNA for the CDR3 is TGTGCCAGCAGCCAAGCCGGGACTAGCGGGGGGAAAGGCACAGATACGCAGTATTTT. This sequence encodes CASSQAGTSGGKGTDTQYF.